The clone carrying this TCR beta chain was seen a few times. This specimen belongs to a study of blood T cell repertoires in COVID-19. Background on the study: COVID-19 samples collected from the United States, Italy and Spain covered acute and convalescent phases. T cells, B-cell-depleted T cells, or PBMCs supplied cDNA or gDNA.

Authors' methods: The authors estimated nucleated cell counts from reference gene primer amplification. Sequencing was performed with immunoSEQ multiplex PCR; in TCRdb, only in-frame clones are kept and a portion is missing. The V and J calls and clone size come from that table; D and trimming were worked out from the DNA. The sample contains tens of thousands of clones, about 91% of which appear only once. After removal of 6 bases from V and 4 bases from J, the junction contained 8 bases not matched to a gene. Germline V gene sequence: CDR1 WNHNN, CDR2 SYGVQD (reference sequence). This CDR3 has 14 residues.

The chain couples TRBV10-1 to TRBJ2-7; TRBD1 agrees at 8 bases. The TCR originated in a human donor with active COVID-19. The donor label of this sample is uncertain. Source material: peripheral blood. The CDR3, as DNA: TGCGCCAGCAGCCCTAGGACAGGGAGGTACGAGCAGTACTTC. Residues: CASSPRTGRYEQYF.